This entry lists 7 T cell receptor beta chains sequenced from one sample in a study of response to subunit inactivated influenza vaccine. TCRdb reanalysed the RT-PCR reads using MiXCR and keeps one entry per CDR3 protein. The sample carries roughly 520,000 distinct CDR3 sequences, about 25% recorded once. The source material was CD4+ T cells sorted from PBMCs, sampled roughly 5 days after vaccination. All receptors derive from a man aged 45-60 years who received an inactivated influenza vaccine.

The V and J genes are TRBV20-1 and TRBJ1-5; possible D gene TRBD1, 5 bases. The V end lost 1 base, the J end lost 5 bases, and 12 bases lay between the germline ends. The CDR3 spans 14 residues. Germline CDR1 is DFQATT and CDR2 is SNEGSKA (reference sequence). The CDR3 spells CSARVGDGHQPQHF. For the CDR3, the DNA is TGCAGTGCTAGAGTGGGGGATGGACATCAGCCCCAGCATTTT.

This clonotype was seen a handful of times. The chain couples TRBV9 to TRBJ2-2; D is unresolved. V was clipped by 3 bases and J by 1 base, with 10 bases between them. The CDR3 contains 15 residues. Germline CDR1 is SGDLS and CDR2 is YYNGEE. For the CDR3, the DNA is TGTGCCAGCAGCGCCATATTAGAGAACACCGGGGAGCTGTTTTTT. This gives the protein CASSAILENTGELFF.

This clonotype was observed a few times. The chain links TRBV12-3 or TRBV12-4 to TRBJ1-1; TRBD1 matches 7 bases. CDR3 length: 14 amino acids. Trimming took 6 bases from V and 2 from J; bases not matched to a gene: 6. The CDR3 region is CASRTGPINTEAFF. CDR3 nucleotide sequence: TGTGCCAGCAGGACAGGGCCGATCAACACTGAAGCTTTCTTT.

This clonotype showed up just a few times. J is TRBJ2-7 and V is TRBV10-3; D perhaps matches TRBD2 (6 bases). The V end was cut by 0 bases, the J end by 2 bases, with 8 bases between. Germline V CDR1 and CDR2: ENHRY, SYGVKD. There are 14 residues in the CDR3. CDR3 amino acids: CAISESTSTYEQYF. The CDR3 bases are TGTGCCATCAGTGAGTCAACTAGCACCTACGAGCAGTACTTC.

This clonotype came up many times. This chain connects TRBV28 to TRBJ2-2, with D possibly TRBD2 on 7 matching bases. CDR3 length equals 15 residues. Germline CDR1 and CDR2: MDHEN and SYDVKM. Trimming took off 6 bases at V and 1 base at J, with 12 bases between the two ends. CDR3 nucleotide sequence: TGTGCCAGCAGGGGGGGGACACTGAACACCGGGGAGCTGTTTTTT. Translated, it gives CASRGGTLNTGELFF.

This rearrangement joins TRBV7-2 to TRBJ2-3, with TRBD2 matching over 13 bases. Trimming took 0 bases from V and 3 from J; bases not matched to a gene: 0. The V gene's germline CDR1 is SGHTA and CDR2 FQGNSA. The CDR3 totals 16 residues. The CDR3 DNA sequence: TGTGCCAGCAGCTTAGCGACTAGCGGGAGGACAGATACGCAGTATTTT. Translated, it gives CASSLATSGRTDTQYF.

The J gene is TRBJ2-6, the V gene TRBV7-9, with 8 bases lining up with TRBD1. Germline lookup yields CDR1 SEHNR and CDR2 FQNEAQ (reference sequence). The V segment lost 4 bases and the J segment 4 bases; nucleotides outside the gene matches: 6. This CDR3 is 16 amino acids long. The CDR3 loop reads CASSSHRGSGANVLTF. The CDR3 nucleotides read TGTGCCAGCAGCTCCCACAGGGGGAGCGGGGCCAACGTCCTGACTTTC.